This passage covers 17 T cell receptor beta chains from one sample sequenced in a study of blood T cells in healthy people across ages. A sample-barcoded 5' primer and a J-beta primer mix were used in a second PCR of roughly 6 to 11 cycles. One entry per CDR3 protein, called by TCRdb with MiXCR from the 5' RACE reads. Of just under 900,000 distinct CDR3 sequences listed, 25% to 30% are singletons. Sequencing used blood. All receptors come from a woman at least 80 years old in good health.

The genes are TRBV6-1 and TRBJ1-1, with 9 bases identical to TRBD1. CDR3 length: 11 residues. Trimming cost V 7 bases and J 11 bases; bases outside gene matches: 5. CDR1 is MNHNS and CDR2 is SASEGT in the germline V gene. The CDR3 here is CASILTGGAFF. In nucleotides, the CDR3 is TGTGCCAGCATCCTGACAGGGGGGGCTTTCTTT.

The chain is built from TRBV30 and TRBJ1-2, with unresolved D. Germline CDR1 and CDR2: GTSNPN and SVGIG (reference sequence). There are 15 residues in the CDR3. V dropped 3 bases and J dropped 8 bases, with 22 bases sitting between them. This CDR3 reads CAWRSVDLSPPGYTF. CDR3 nucleotides: TGTGCCTGGAGGTCTGTGGACCTCTCTCCCCCGGGCTACACCTTC.

The chain uses TRBV4-2 and TRBJ2-5; TRBD2 is a possible D gene (5 bases). CDR1 is LGHNA, CDR2 YNFKEQ, per germline. Deletions cut 5 bases from V and 11 bases from J, with 18 bases between. This CDR3 has 13 amino acids. The CDR3 DNA is TGTGCCAGCAGCGGGCTAGTCCCCGGGGAGCAGTACTTC. Amino acids: CASSGLVPGEQYF.

A few counts support this clonotype. Given a much more abundant clone one base away, this may be a read error. The rearrangement links TRBV4-2 to TRBJ2-7; D possibly corresponds to TRBD1 (8 bases). Trimming removed 3 bases at V and 12 bases at J, with 21 bases between. Germline values: CDR1 LGHNA, CDR2 YNFKEQ. This CDR3 region has 14 residues. The CDR3 loop is CASSQRTGRETLYF. CDR3 coding DNA: TGTGCCAGCAGCCAGCGGACAGGGCGGGAGACCCTGTACTTC.

This clonotype was recorded many times. The chain links TRBV29-1 to TRBJ2-5; unclear D gene. The V gene lost 8 bases and the J gene lost 0 bases, with 16 bases spanning the gap. CDR1 is SQVTM and CDR2 is ANQGSEA in the germline V gene. The length of the CDR3 is 14 residues. This CDR3 reads CSLSRAQYQETQYF. The CDR3 coding sequence is TGCAGCCTCTCTCGGGCACAGTACCAAGAGACCCAGTACTTC.

This clonotype showed up many times. This chain joins TRBV7-9 and TRBJ2-4, with 10 positions matching TRBD1. J was trimmed by 10 bases and V by 6 bases; bases with no gene match: 6. The germline gives CDR1 SEHNR, CDR2 FQNEAQ (reference sequence). CDR3 length: 13 residues. In nucleotides, the CDR3 is TGTGCCAGCAGAGGACAGGGGGAAGGAATTCAGTACTTC. It encodes CASRGQGEGIQYF.

This clonotype was recorded only once. The chain is built from TRBV6-5 and TRBJ2-5; 9 positions match TRBD1. The DNA end is a closer match to TRBJ2-7, so the J assignment may be wrong. The CDR3 is 16 amino acids. CDR1 and CDR2 from the germline V gene are MNHEY and SVGAGI. The CDR3 coding sequence is TGTGCCAGCAGTTACTCCCTCCGGGACAGGGCCCCCGAGCAGTACTTC. It specifies CASSYSLRDRAPEQYF.

This clonotype showed up just a few times. The chain carries TRBV6-6 and TRBJ2-2; D call uncertain. The length of the CDR3 is 13 residues. CDR1 is MNHNY, CDR2 SVGAGI, per germline (reference sequence). The V and J ends lost 6 bases and 5 bases respectively, with 10 bases between them. CDR3 in amino acids: CASSWVDTGELFF. The CDR3 coding sequence is TGTGCCAGCAGCTGGGTGGATACCGGGGAGCTGTTTTTT.

This clonotype showed up many times. The V gene is TRBV12-3 or TRBV12-4, the J gene TRBJ1-4, with 8 nucleotides matching TRBD1. The V gene end was trimmed by 5 bases and the J gene end by 2 bases; junction bases not matched to a gene: 7. The CDR3 has 16 residues. The CDR3 reads CASSLGQVLTNEKLFF. The DNA of the CDR3 is TGTGCCAGCAGTCTGGGACAGGTTCTGACTAATGAAAAACTGTTTTTT.

For this clonotype: At one boundary the junction diverges from the germline segment, which might be a read error. The chain carries TRBV2 and TRBJ1-4; D gene ambiguous. Germline V lookup: CDR1 SNHLY, CDR2 FYNNEI. This CDR3 region has 12 residues. CDR3 loop: CASMRSNEKRFF. The DNA for the CDR3 is TGTGCCAGCATGAGGTCTAATGAAAAACGGTTTTTT.

Note on this clonotype: A read error is possible here, since a much larger clone lies one base away. This sequence joins TRBV6-2 or TRBV6-3 and TRBJ2-1; D uncertain. This CDR3 spans 12 amino acids. Germline-derived CDR1 and CDR2 are MNHEY and SVGEGT. The CDR3 nucleotides are TGTGCCAGCAGTTACTCGAAGGGTGAGCAGGTCTTC. As protein: CASSYSKGEQVF.

This chain connects TRBV5-1 to TRBJ1-2, with a possible D match to TRBD1 (5 bases). Germline loops: CDR1 SGHRS, CDR2 YFSETQ. There are 14 residues in the CDR3. The germline V and J ends were trimmed by 4 bases and 7 bases, with 17 bases remaining between them. CDR3 sequence: CASSPGGGGLGYTF. The CDR3 DNA is TGCGCCAGCAGCCCGGGCGGGGGGGGACTTGGCTACACCTTC. Drawing the rest from reference TRBV5-1 and TRBJ1-2, the complete variable domain is KAGVTQTPRYLIKTRGQQVTLSCSPISGHRSVSWYQQTPGQGLQFLFEYFSETQRNKGNFPGRFSGRQFSNSRSEMNVSTLELGDSALYLCASSPGGGGLGYTFGSGTRLTVV.

Ten or more counts support this clonotype. The rearrangement links TRBV20-1 to TRBJ1-6, with D possibly being TRBD1 (5 bases). CDR1 is DFQATT and CDR2 is SNEGSKA in the germline V gene (reference sequence). The CDR3 runs 15 residues. The V end lost 0 bases, the J end lost 7 bases, and 13 bases lay between the germline ends. The CDR3 loop reads CSARDIGGDNSPLHF. The CDR3 DNA sequence: TGCAGTGCTAGAGATATTGGAGGGGACAATTCACCCCTCCACTTT.

This clonotype was seen only a few times. This sequence joins TRBV2 and TRBJ2-5, with no clear D. The germline V gene encodes CDR1 SNHLY and CDR2 FYNNEI. Trimming removed 7 bases at V and 5 bases at J, with 11 bases between. This CDR3 spans 12 amino acids. CDR3 protein: CASKKSGETQYF. The CDR3, as DNA: TGTGCCAGCAAAAAGTCTGGGGAGACCCAGTACTTC.

The chain couples TRBV12-3 or TRBV12-4 to TRBJ2-5; D gene uncertain. This CDR3 region has 14 residues. V was trimmed by 6 bases and J by 1 base, leaving 12 bases between them. This chain's CDR3 is CASSLGAIQETQYF. CDR3 DNA sequence: TGTGCCAGCAGCCTAGGCGCGATCCAAGAGACCCAGTACTTC.

This clonotype was recorded many times. The rearrangement joins TRBV20-1 to TRBJ2-5, with 9 nucleotides matching TRBD1. CDR1 and CDR2 (germline): DFQATT, SNEGSKA (reference sequence). With V trimmed by 3 bases and J by 8 bases, 10 bases remained unmatched. This CDR3 region has 14 residues. The CDR3 DNA reads as TGCAGTGCTAGCGACAGGGGGGTCTCCCTTACCCAGTACTTC. Its protein product is CSASDRGVSLTQYF.

The chain joins TRBV20-1 to TRBJ2-4; a weak D match, TRBD2 (5 bases). The CDR3 has 18 amino acids. From germline, CDR1 is DFQATT and CDR2 SNEGSKA (reference sequence). V lost 0 bases and J 0 bases, leaving 18 bases between the germline ends. This CDR3 reads CSARDYRGGLLAKNIQYF. CDR3 sequence (DNA): TGCAGTGCTAGAGATTATCGGGGTGGACTTTTAGCCAAAAACATTCAGTACTTC.